The clone carrying this T cell receptor (beta chain) was seen a few times. This specimen belongs to a study of CD8 T cells in ankylosing spondylitis. TCRdb called the 5' RACE reads again in MiXCR, with one record for every CDR3 protein. The data show about 160,000 distinct CDR3 sequences, 18% seen once. Germline loops: CDR1 KGHDR, CDR2 SFDVKD. Trimming removed 3 bases from V and 5 bases from J; junction bases left unmatched: 4. The CDR3 extends over 16 amino acids. Sample: blood, either unsorted or a sorted T cell fraction (not recorded which). The sequence was collected from a male donor with ankylosing spondylitis or in good health (not recorded which). The chain joins TRBV24-1 to TRBJ2-1, with TRBD2 matching over 12 bases. CDR3 in DNA: TGTGCCACCAGTGATCCCACTAGCGGGGGGAACAATGAGCAGTTCTTC. It is translated as CATSDPTSGGNNEQFF.